The 20 T cell receptor beta chains below were found in one sample sequenced in a study of T cells after posttransplantation cyclophosphamide. Sequencing used immunoSEQ multiplex PCR; TCRdb keeps in-frame clones, though not all of them. Among around 1,500 clones listed, approximately 97% were seen once. Sequences were obtained from naive CD8+ T cells sorted from PBMCs. The receptor set was obtained from a woman aged 60-75 years in good health, CMV-negative, and a related stem cell transplant donor.

The rearrangement joins TRBV7-6 to TRBJ2-1; 10 bases line up with TRBD1. CDR1 and CDR2 (germline): SGHVS, FNYEAQ. Trimming took 1 base from V and 7 from J; bases not matched to a gene: 13. This CDR3 spans 18 amino acids. The CDR3 sequence is CASSLVTGGAASVNEQFF. CDR3 nucleotides: TGTGCCAGCAGCTTAGTGACAGGGGGCGCCGCCTCGGTGAATGAGCAGTTCTTC.

V gene TRBV14 combines with J gene TRBJ2-1; TRBD2 might be the D (6 bases). Germline-derived CDR1 and CDR2 are SGHDN and FVKESK. The CDR3 is 16 residues long. V shed 0 bases and J shed 2 bases, with 11 bases lying between them. CDR3 DNA sequence: TGTGCCAGCAGCCAAGAAGGAGGGGTAGCCTACAATGAGCAGTTCTTC. This sequence encodes CASSQEGGVAYNEQFF.

The chain carries TRBV4-1 and TRBJ1-5; D gene unclear. CDR3 length: 14 amino acids. Looked up from germline, CDR1 is MGHRA and CDR2 is YSYEKL. V lost 2 bases, J lost 3 bases, and 8 bases lay in between. CDR3 in DNA: TGCGCCAGCAGCCAATTTGACAACAATCAGCCCCAGCATTTT. Encoded protein: CASSQFDNNQPQHF.

The rearrangement uses TRBV28 and TRBJ2-7, with D uncertain. Trimming removed 4 bases from V and 0 bases from J, with 7 bases in between. In germline, CDR1 is MDHEN, CDR2 SYDVKM. The CDR3 is 13 residues long. CDR3 nucleotide sequence: TGTGCCAGCAGTTCTACGAGCTCCTACGAGCAGTACTTC. This translates into CASSSTSSYEQYF.

The V and J genes are TRBV10-1 and TRBJ2-1, with TRBD2 matching over 8 bases. From germline, CDR1 is WNHNN and CDR2 SYGVQD (reference sequence). The CDR3 totals 18 residues. V lost 2 bases to trimming and J lost 5 bases; unmatched junction nucleotides: 14. CDR3 loop: CASSEPQRRTSSHNEQFF. Here the CDR3 DNA reads TGCGCCAGCAGTGAGCCCCAAAGGAGGACTAGCAGTCACAATGAGCAGTTCTTC.

The gene calls are TRBV9 and TRBJ2-2; weak D call: TRBD1 (7 bases). The length of the CDR3 is 16 residues. Germline CDR1 SGDLS, CDR2 YYNGEE. The V end was cut by 3 bases, the J end by 9 bases, with 21 bases between. The DNA of the CDR3 is TGTGCCAGCAGCGCCCCCCGGGGGACAGATGCCCGGGAGCTGTTTTTT. Encoded protein: CASSAPRGTDARELFF.

The chain uses TRBV10-1 and TRBJ2-1, with 13 bases identical to TRBD2. Germline V CDR1 and CDR2: WNHNN, SYGVQD (reference sequence). The CDR3 spans 17 residues. J lost 7 bases, V lost 4 bases, and 10 bases had no gene match. CDR3 bases: TGCGCCAGCAGTGCCAAGGTCGGGACTAGCGGGACGAATGAGCAGTTCTTC. Translated: CASSAKVGTSGTNEQFF.

This rearrangement joins TRBV6-7 to TRBJ1-5, with 10 bases fitting TRBD1. TRBV6-7 is an ORF for which the function is uncertain. The CDR3 totals 15 residues. With V trimmed by 4 bases and J by 5 bases, 5 bases remained unmatched. CDR3 DNA sequence: TGTGCCAGCAGTTCCGGGACAGGGGCGGATCAGCCCCAGCATTTT. Amino acids: CASSSGTGADQPQHF.

The chain employs TRBV7-9 and TRBJ1-4; 9 nucleotides agree with TRBD1. Germline V CDR1 and CDR2: SEHNR, FQNEAQ (reference sequence). The CDR3 length is 15 residues. J lost 5 bases, V lost 4 bases, and 5 bases had no gene match. Here the CDR3 reads CASSSMGQGNEKLFF. CDR3 DNA: TGTGCCAGCAGCTCCATGGGACAGGGAAATGAAAAACTGTTTTTT. The full variable domain, its missing parts supplied by reference TRBV7-9 and TRBJ1-4, is DTGVSQNPRHKITKRGQNVTFRCDPISEHNRLYWYRQTLGQGPEFLTYFQNEAQLEKSRLLSDRFSAERPKGSFSTLEIQRTEQGDSAMYLCASSSMGQGNEKLFFGSGTQLSVL.

This chain links TRBV19 with TRBJ2-7; D is possibly TRBD2 (6 bases). Germline loops: CDR1 LNHDA, CDR2 SQIVND (reference sequence). Trimming removed 5 bases from V and 0 bases from J, with 11 bases in between. The CDR3 has 14 amino acids. The CDR3: CASSPSASSYEQYV. CDR3 in DNA: TGTGCCAGTAGTCCTAGCGCGAGCTCCTACGAGCAGTACGTC.

This sequence joins TRBV2 and TRBJ2-1; 7 nucleotides agree with TRBD1. V shed 4 bases and J 7 bases; nucleotides not matched to a gene: 10. Germline V lookup: CDR1 SNHLY, CDR2 FYNNEI. This CDR3 has 15 amino acids. The CDR3 spells CASSGVQGSKNEQFF. The CDR3 DNA sequence: TGTGCCAGCAGTGGGGTACAGGGGTCCAAGAATGAGCAGTTCTTC.

The V call is TRBV18, the J call TRBJ2-2, with a weak D call TRBD2 (6 bases). This CDR3 is built from 15 residues. CDR1 KGHSH and CDR2 LQKENI come from the germline V gene. V was pared by 2 bases and J by 4 bases, with 11 bases between. The DNA of the CDR3 is TGTGCCAGCTCACCAGCGGGGAAATTCACCGGGGAGCTGTTTTTT. Translating it yields CASSPAGKFTGELFF.

The chain links TRBV6-5 to TRBJ2-1; D is possibly TRBD1 (6 bases). V gave up 4 bases and J gave up 5 bases, with 15 bases separating them. CDR1 is MNHEY and CDR2 is SVGAGI in the germline V gene. This CDR3 contains 15 residues. CDR3 DNA sequence: TGTGCCAGCAGTTCTCAGGGGTACTACGACAATGAGCAGTTCTTC. Residues: CASSSQGYYDNEQFF.

CDR3: CASSQEGTSGGFEQFF. The CDR3 region has the DNA TGTGCCAGCAGCCAAGAGGGGACTAGCGGGGGGTTTGAGCAGTTCTTC. The chain links TRBV4-2 to TRBJ2-1, with 15 positions matching TRBD2. The trim removed 0 bases at V and 9 bases at J, leaving 3 bases unmatched. CDR1 is LGHNA, CDR2 YNFKEQ, per germline. The CDR3 has 16 residues.

This rearrangement joins TRBV10-3 to TRBJ2-1; TRBD2 aligns across 12 bases. V trimming: 6 bases; J trimming: 4 bases; junction bases outside the gene matches: 4. The CDR3 is 15 amino acids. In germline, CDR1 is ENHRY, CDR2 SYGVKD. The CDR3 DNA is TGTGCCATCAGACCGACTAGCGGGAGATACAATGAGCAGTTCTTC. This codes for CAIRPTSGRYNEQFF.

This rearrangement joins TRBV7-9 to TRBJ1-1; tentative D call: TRBD1 (5 bases). Per the germline V gene, CDR1 is SEHNR and CDR2 is FQNEAQ (reference sequence). Deletions cut 3 bases from V and 6 bases from J, with 23 bases between. This CDR3 region has 17 residues. CDR3: CASSFHRDLFGSAEAFF. As DNA, the CDR3 is TGTGCCAGCAGCTTTCATCGGGACCTTTTCGGGAGCGCTGAAGCTTTCTTT.

The chain carries TRBV4-3 and TRBJ2-2, with D maybe TRBD1 (5 bases). V was cut by 1 base and J by 5 bases, with 8 bases left in between. This CDR3 comprises 14 residues. CDR1 is LGHNA and CDR2 is YSLEER in the germline V gene. The CDR3 loop reads CASSQGTLTGELFF. The CDR3 DNA follows: TGCGCCAGCAGCCAAGGGACATTGACCGGGGAGCTGTTTTTT.

The V and J genes are TRBV27 and TRBJ2-7; 8 nucleotides match TRBD1. Germline V CDR1 and CDR2: MNHEY, SMNVEV (reference sequence). Trimming took 0 bases from V and 7 from J; bases not matched to a gene: 11. The CDR3 spans 16 residues. The DNA of the CDR3 is TGTGCCAGCAGTTTATCCCTGGACAGGGCGGTGGGTGAGCAGTACTTC. It translates to CASSLSLDRAVGEQYF.

The sample holds one count of this clone. The V and J genes are TRBV9 and TRBJ1-4; perhaps TRBD1 as D (6 bases). CDR3 size: 17 residues. V was cut by 0 bases and J by 1 base, with 13 bases left in between. Germline CDR1 is SGDLS and CDR2 is YYNGEE. CDR3 region: CASSVGKGTLTNEKLFF. CDR3 nucleotides: TGTGCCAGCAGCGTAGGGAAGGGGACATTAACTAATGAAAAACTGTTTTTT.

In this sample, this clone turned up once. The rearrangement uses TRBV27 and TRBJ2-7; possible D gene TRBD2, 5 bases. V lost 5 bases and J 5 bases, leaving 13 bases between the germline ends. This CDR3 has 13 residues. From germline, CDR1 is MNHEY and CDR2 SMNVEV (reference sequence). Here the CDR3 reads CASSPRRRDEQYF. The CDR3, as DNA: TGTGCCAGCAGTCCTAGGCGGCGGGACGAGCAGTACTTC.